This entry concerns a single T cell receptor (beta chain). This clonotype was detected many times. It has no known antigen specificity. The sample holds no much larger clone one base away, and base qualities are not on file. V drops 1 base and J drops 9 bases, leaving 15 bases in between. From a lookup of the germline V gene, CDR1 and CDR2 are SGHVS and FNYEAQ. Spanning cysteine to phenylalanine, the CDR3 consists of 15 amino acids. Just CDR3 DNA is preserved here, 45 bases in frame from base 1. Libraries were constructed by 5' RACE. TCRdb records NextSeq 500 as the sequencer. The TCR library protocol attached unique molecular identifiers to individual cDNA molecules to correct for sequencing error and PCR bias. TCR alpha and beta chains were both sequenced, and the abundances of alpha and beta sequences in each sample were closely correlated with each other. For the original study's pipeline: Decombinator V4 was used to perform V gene, J gene and CDR3 annotation of TCR sequences. Expanded TCRs were defined as changing significantly between any two time points under a Poisson model with p below 0.0001. TCR abundances were normalised to the total number of TCRs sequenced per sample and expressed as counts per million. MAIT TCRs were defined by TRAV1-2 paired with TRAJ12, TRAJ20 or TRAJ33, and iNKT TCRs by TRAV10 paired with TRAJ18. VDJdb, accessed 1 November 2021, was searched for CMV, EBV and SARS-CoV-2 annotated TCRs, excluding TCRs annotated for multiple antigens. TCRdb reprocessed the public reads (quality trimming at Q25 with fastp, clone calling with MiXCR) and kept in-frame beta chains. Rows merge per CDR3 protein into single entries with the most common DNA and genes. These V and J calls originate from TCRdb's pipeline instead of the authors' own analysis. Present in this sample are tens of thousands of distinct CDR3 sequences, 5.8% of which were seen just once. The ten largest make up roughly 5.4% of the sample.

This sample was included in a study of early T cells in non-severe SARS-CoV-2 infection (dated by TCRdb to about 2021). Study-level background: Because TCR sequencing was done on bulk RNA from unsorted whole blood, the alpha and beta chains could not be paired. General conclusions and limits of the study: VDJdb matching was skewed toward anti-spike CD8 responses and likely underestimated virus-specific expansions, missing private and CD4 specificities.

Set within a cohort of healthcare workers in London, UK, this nested case-control study involved weekly PCR testing of nasopharyngeal swabs along with blood sampling. Healthcare workers were recruited during the week of the UK lockdown, between 23 and 31 March 2020, and followed weekly for up to roughly 15 weeks. This clonotype originated in an adult who was a healthcare worker with PCR-confirmed SARS-CoV-2 infection or an uninfected control (not recorded which). The sample consisted of whole blood. Recombination joined TRBV7-6 with TRBJ2-2; D gene: possibly TRBD1, on 6 matching bases. The CDR3 protein sequence reads: CASSLGYRDSRELFF. The DNA reads as follows: TGTGCCAGCAGCTTAGGGTACAGGGATTCGAGGGAGCTGTTTTTT.